These 20 T cell receptor beta chains originate from one sample sequenced in a study of blood T cell repertoires in COVID-19. Only in-frame clones appear in the TCRdb table, and some are missing; sequencing was by immunoSEQ multiplex PCR. The table lists about 250,000 clones, around 85% of them singletons. Sequenced material: peripheral blood. These receptor sequences come from a woman in her thirties or forties with active or convalescent COVID-19.

The chain employs TRBV7-3 and TRBJ2-1; 8 bases match TRBD2. The J segment lost 5 bases and the V segment lost 2 bases, leaving 5 bases of the junction unmatched. This CDR3 is built from 15 residues. Germline V CDR1 and CDR2: SGHTA, FQGTGA. CDR3 loop: CASSLDRGGHNEQFF. The CDR3 region has the DNA TGTGCCAGCAGCTTAGACCGGGGGGGCCACAATGAGCAGTTCTTC.

This clone was counted between two and nine times. The chain uses TRBV28 and TRBJ2-2; 11 bases line up with TRBD2. The germline gives CDR1 MDHEN, CDR2 SYDVKM. Unmatched junction bases numbered 0, after V lost 5 bases and J lost 4 bases. This CDR3 is built from 14 residues. CDR3 DNA sequence: TGTGCCAGCAGTGGACTAGCGGGCACCGGGGAGCTGTTTTTT. Amino acids: CASSGLAGTGELFF.

The rearrangement joins TRBV9 to TRBJ1-1, with D tentatively TRBD1 (6 bases). The CDR3 spans 15 residues. CDR1 is SGDLS, CDR2 YYNGEE, per germline. V was pared by 4 bases and J by 2 bases, with 15 bases between. The CDR3 DNA reads as TGTGCCAGCAGCCCCGAGGACAGAATTAACACTGAAGCTTTCTTT. Its protein is CASSPEDRINTEAFF.

The chain joins TRBV19 to TRBJ1-1; D gene ambiguous. The CDR3 totals 13 residues. V was pared by 5 bases and J by 1 base, with 8 bases between. From germline, CDR1 is LNHDA and CDR2 SQIVND (reference sequence). DNA for the CDR3: TGTGCCAGTAGTGTACAAGAGAACACTGAAGCTTTCTTT. Protein product: CASSVQENTEAFF.

This clone was found once. This chain uses TRBV11-2 with TRBJ1-1; a possible D gene is TRBD1 (5 bases). The CDR3 runs 13 residues. The V gene's germline CDR1 is SGHAT and CDR2 FQNNGV. The V and J ends lost 2 bases and 4 bases respectively, with 8 bases between them. This CDR3 is CASSLSGVTEAFF. The CDR3 DNA sequence: TGTGCCAGCAGCTTATCGGGGGTCACTGAAGCTTTCTTT.

This rearrangement joins TRBV3-1 (or the pseudogene TRBV3-2) to TRBJ1-1; TRBD1 matches at 10 bases. The CDR3 has 20 amino acids. The V gene's germline CDR1 is LGHDT and CDR2 YNNKEL (reference sequence). Trimming at V came to 2 bases and at J to 0 bases, leaving 15 bases not matched to a gene. The CDR3 nucleotides read TGTGCCAGCAGCCAAATTTTTTCCGGGACAGGGGTGCAAATGAACACTGAAGCTTTCTTT. Amino acids: CASSQIFSGTGVQMNTEAFF.

The sample holds one count of this clone. This sequence joins TRBV19 and TRBJ1-4; D uncertain. V was pared by 4 bases and J by 5 bases, with 17 bases between. CDR1 and CDR2 (germline): LNHDA, SQIVND (reference sequence). The CDR3 runs 16 residues. The CDR3 nucleotides are TGTGCCAGTAGTACGTGGGCGGGTAGTGGAAATGAAAAACTGTTTTTT. It is translated as CASSTWAGSGNEKLFF.

V is TRBV6-5 and J is TRBJ1-6; perhaps TRBD1 as D (6 bases). The V gene's germline CDR1 is MNHEY and CDR2 SVGAGI. Trimming removed 2 bases at V and 14 bases at J, with 13 bases between. The CDR3 spans 13 residues. CDR3 amino acids: CASSYRDTDTLHF. The CDR3, as DNA: TGTGCCAGCAGTTACCGGGACACCGATACCCTCCACTTT.

This clone appeared a few times. This chain uses TRBV27 with TRBJ1-5; possibly TRBD1 for D (5 bases). Per germline, CDR1 MNHEY and CDR2 SMNVEV (reference sequence). V gave up 3 bases and J gave up 5 bases, with 8 bases separating them. The CDR3 length is 13 residues. The CDR3 DNA follows: TGTGCCAGCAGTTTCTGGGGGGATCAGCCCCAGCATTTT. Translated, it gives CASSFWGDQPQHF.

This clone was detected only a few times. The chain combines TRBV6-2 or TRBV6-3 with TRBJ1-1; possibly TRBD1 for D (5 bases). V shed 1 base and J shed 1 base, with 13 bases lying between them. This CDR3 contains 16 residues. CDR1 and CDR2 from the germline V gene are MNHEY and SVGEGT. CDR3 region: CASSYWGTGQNTEAFF. For the CDR3, the DNA is TGTGCCAGCAGTTACTGGGGAACAGGTCAGAACACTGAAGCTTTCTTT.

The sample holds a few counts of this clone. The V and J genes are TRBV3-1 (or the pseudogene TRBV3-2) and TRBJ2-1; D call uncertain. Germline values: CDR1 LGHDT, CDR2 YNNKEL (reference sequence). V gave up 2 bases and J gave up 0 bases, with 8 bases separating them. The CDR3 has 15 residues. This chain's CDR3 is CASSQKLSSYNEQFF. DNA of the CDR3: TGTGCCAGCAGCCAAAAACTTAGCTCCTACAATGAGCAGTTCTTC.

The chain uses TRBV11-1 and TRBJ1-4, with TRBD1 as a possible D gene (5 bases). Between the trimmed V and J ends, which lost 5 bases and 8 bases, there was a span of 12 bases. The CDR3 totals 13 residues. The germline V gene encodes CDR1 SGHAT and CDR2 FQDESV (reference sequence). In DNA form, the CDR3 reads TGTGCCAGCAGCCTAGGGGAGAAAGAAAAACTGTTTTTT. Protein sequence: CASSLGEKEKLFF.

The CDR3 region has the DNA TGTGCCAGCAGCACAAGCACAGGAGATTCACCCCTCCACTTT. It translates to CASSTSTGDSPLHF. The gene calls are TRBV7-9 and TRBJ1-6; D is possibly TRBD1 (5 bases). CDR1 and CDR2 (germline): SEHNR, FQNEAQ (reference sequence). V lost 5 bases to trimming and J lost 8 bases, with 13 bases between them. CDR3 length: 14 amino acids.

DNA for the CDR3: TGTGCCAGCAGCTCGACCTACCTCCAACGGGATGAAAAACTGTTTTTT. It codes for CASSSTYLQRDEKLFF. The chain joins TRBV7-9 to TRBJ1-4; D remains unclear. The germline V gene has CDR1 SEHNR and CDR2 FQNEAQ (reference sequence). The CDR3 length is 16 residues. V was cut by 4 bases and J by 6 bases, with 18 bases left in between. Variable domain in full (rest from reference TRBV7-9 and TRBJ1-4): DTGVSQNPRHKITKRGQNVTFRCDPISEHNRLYWYRQTLGQGPEFLTYFQNEAQLEKSRLLSDRFSAERPKGSFSTLEIQRTEQGDSAMYLCASSSTYLQRDEKLFFGSGTQLSVL.

The gene calls are TRBV28 and TRBJ2-3; the D is unclear. The CDR3 spans 16 residues. CDR1 is MDHEN, CDR2 SYDVKM, per germline. The V gene lost 3 bases and the J gene lost 1 base, with 14 bases spanning the gap. The CDR3 DNA sequence: TGTGCCAGCAGTTTTTTGTTTCCGGTCGGCACAGATACGCAGTATTTT. Its translation: CASSFLFPVGTDTQYF.

The genes are TRBV5-6 and TRBJ1-4; the match to TRBD1 covers 8 bases. The CDR3 sequence is 14 residues long. Germline CDR1 is SGHDT and CDR2 is YYEEEE. The trim removed 2 bases at V and 7 bases at J, leaving 4 bases unmatched. CDR3 nucleotide sequence: TGTGCCAGCAGCTTTATTGGGACAGGTGAAAAACTGTTTTTT. This codes for CASSFIGTGEKLFF.

The V gene is TRBV27, the J gene TRBJ1-5; D might be TRBD1 (5 bases). This CDR3 spans 18 amino acids. Germline CDR1 and CDR2: MNHEY and SMNVEV (reference sequence). V lost 6 bases, J lost 3 bases, and 24 bases lay in between. The CDR3 region has the DNA TGTGCCAGCAGCACACGGGGGGAAAGGATCAGATTCAATCAGCCCCAGCATTTT. This encodes CASSTRGERIRFNQPQHF.

The V and J genes are TRBV4-2 and TRBJ2-5, with 8 bases lining up with TRBD2. V was pared by 3 bases and J by 5 bases, with 5 bases of the junction left unmatched. This CDR3 has 14 residues. Germline V gives CDR1 LGHNA, CDR2 YNFKEQ. The CDR3: CASSQTGTRETQYF. The CDR3, as DNA: TGTGCCAGCAGCCAGACCGGGACTAGGGAGACCCAGTACTTC.

The J gene is TRBJ1-5, the V gene TRBV7-9; tentative D call: TRBD1 (5 bases). V dropped 1 base and J dropped 3 bases, with 7 bases sitting between them. Per the germline V gene, CDR1 is SEHNR and CDR2 is FQNEAQ (reference sequence). This CDR3 has 14 residues. CDR3 nucleotides: TGTGCCAGCAGCTTAGGACAGAACAATCAGCCCCAGCATTTT. It codes for CASSLGQNNQPQHF.

Here the CDR3 DNA reads TGTGCCAGCAGCGTCCGGGACACGAATGCTGCCTATGGCTACACCTTC. Translation gives CASSVRDTNAAYGYTF. V is TRBV9 and J is TRBJ1-2; D is possibly TRBD1 (6 bases). Trimming shortened V by 2 bases and J by 4 bases, and 18 bases separated the two germline ends. Germline lookup yields CDR1 SGDLS and CDR2 YYNGEE. CDR3 length equals 16 residues.